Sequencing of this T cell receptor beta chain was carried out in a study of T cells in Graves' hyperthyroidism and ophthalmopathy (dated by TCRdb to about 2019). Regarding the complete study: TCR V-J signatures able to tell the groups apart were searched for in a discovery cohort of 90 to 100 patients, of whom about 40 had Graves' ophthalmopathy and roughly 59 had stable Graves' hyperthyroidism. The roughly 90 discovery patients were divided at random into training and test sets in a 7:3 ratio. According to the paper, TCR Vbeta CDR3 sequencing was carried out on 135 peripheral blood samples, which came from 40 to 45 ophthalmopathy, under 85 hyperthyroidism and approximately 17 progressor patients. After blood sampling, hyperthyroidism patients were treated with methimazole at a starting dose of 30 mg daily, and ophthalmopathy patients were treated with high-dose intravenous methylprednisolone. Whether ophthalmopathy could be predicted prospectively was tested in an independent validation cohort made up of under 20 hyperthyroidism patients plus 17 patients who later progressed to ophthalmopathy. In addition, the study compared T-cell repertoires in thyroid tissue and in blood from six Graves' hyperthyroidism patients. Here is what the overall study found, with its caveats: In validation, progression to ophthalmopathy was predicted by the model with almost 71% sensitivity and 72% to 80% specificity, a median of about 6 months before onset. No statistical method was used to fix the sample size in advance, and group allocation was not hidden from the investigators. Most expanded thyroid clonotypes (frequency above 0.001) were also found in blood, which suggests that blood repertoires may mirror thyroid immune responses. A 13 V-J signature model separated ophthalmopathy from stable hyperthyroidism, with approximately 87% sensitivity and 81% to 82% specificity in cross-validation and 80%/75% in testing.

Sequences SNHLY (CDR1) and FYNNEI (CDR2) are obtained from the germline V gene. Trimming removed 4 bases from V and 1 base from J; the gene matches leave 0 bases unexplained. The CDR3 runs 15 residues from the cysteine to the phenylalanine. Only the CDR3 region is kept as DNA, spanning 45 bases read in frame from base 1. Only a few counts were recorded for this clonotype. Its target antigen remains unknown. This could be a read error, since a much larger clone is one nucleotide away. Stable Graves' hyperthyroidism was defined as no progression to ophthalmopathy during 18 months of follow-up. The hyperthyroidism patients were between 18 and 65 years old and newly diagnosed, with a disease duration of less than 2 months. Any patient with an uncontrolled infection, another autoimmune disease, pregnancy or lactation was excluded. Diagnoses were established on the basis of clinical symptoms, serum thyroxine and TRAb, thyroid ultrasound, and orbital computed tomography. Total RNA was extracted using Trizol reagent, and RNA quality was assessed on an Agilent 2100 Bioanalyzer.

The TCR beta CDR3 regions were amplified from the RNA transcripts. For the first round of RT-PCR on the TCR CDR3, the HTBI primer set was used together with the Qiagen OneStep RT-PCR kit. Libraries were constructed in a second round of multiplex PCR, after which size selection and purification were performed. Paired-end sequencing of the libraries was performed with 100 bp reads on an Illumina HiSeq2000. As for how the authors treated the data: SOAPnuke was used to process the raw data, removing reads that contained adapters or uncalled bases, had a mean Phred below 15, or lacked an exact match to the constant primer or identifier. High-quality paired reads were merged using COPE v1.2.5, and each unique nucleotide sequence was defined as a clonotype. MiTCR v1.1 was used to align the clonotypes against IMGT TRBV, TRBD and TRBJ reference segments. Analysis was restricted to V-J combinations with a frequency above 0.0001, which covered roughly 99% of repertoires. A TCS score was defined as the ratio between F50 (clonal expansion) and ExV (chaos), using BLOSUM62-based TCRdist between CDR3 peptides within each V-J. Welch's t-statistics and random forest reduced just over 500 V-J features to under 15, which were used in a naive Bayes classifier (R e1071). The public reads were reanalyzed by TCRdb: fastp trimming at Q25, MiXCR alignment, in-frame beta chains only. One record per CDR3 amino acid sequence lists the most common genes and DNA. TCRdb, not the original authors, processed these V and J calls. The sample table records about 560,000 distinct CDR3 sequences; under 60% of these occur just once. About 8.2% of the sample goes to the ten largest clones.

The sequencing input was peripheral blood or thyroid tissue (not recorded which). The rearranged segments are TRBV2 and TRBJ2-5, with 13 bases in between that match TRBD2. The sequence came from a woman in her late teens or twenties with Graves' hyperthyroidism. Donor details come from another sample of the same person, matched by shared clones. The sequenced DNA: TGTGCCAGCAGTGGGACTAGCGGGAGCCAAGAGACCCAGTACTTC. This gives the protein CASSGTSGSQETQYF.